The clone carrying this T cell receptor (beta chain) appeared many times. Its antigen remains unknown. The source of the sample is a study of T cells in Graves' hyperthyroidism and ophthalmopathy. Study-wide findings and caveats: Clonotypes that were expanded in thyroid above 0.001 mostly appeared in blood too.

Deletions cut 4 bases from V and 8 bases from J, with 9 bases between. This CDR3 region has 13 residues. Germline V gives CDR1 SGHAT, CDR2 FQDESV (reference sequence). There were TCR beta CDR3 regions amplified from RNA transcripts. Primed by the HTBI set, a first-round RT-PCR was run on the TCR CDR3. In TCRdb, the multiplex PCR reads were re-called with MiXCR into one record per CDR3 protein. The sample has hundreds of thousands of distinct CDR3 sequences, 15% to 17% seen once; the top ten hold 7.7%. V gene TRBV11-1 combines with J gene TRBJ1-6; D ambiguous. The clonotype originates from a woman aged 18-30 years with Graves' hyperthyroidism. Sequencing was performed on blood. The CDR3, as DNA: TGTGCCAGCAGCTCCGGAACCTATTCACCCCTCCACTTT. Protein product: CASSSGTYSPLHF.